The text below deals with one TCR beta chain. Its antigen remains unidentified. It has no much larger one-base neighbor in the sample; base qualities were not kept. TCRbeta CDR3 regions were amplified from genomic DNA by means of the immunoSEQ Assay, a bias-controlled multiplex PCR. In the original analysis: Nucleated cell counts per sample were estimated from amplification of reference gene primers within the assay. To quantify the absolute abundance of each unique TCRbeta CDR3 rearrangement, sequence reads were collapsed and filtered. Productive Simpson clonality was computed per sample as the square root of Simpson's diversity index over productive rearrangements. Held by TCRdb, this immuneACCESS table contains in-frame sequences only and omits some clones. Under half of the omission traces to an unresolved V gene where checked; the cause of the rest is unknown. V, J and clone size derive from that table, while D and trimming were established from the DNA sequence. For this sample the table gives about 190,000 clones, of which about nine tenths were detected only once. Of the sample, approximately 7% falls within the top ten clones.

The data originate from a study of blood T cell repertoires in COVID-19 (dated by TCRdb to the early 2020s). Study-level background: Collaborator samples came from the United States, Italy and Spain and covered acute and convalescent phases of COVID-19. Sample metadata almost always included a de-identified subject ID, COVID-19 status, age in years and sex. The samples were drawn from the first 160 participants of the ongoing ImmuneRACE study and from 1,254 subjects provided by 6 global collaborators. A freely available public database, intended as a resource for researchers studying the immune response to SARS-CoV-2, is where the repertoires were released. Deeply sampled blood TCRbeta repertoires from subjects exposed to, actively infected with, or recovered from COVID-19 were included in the dataset. The prospective study material was composed of cDNA or gDNA derived from T cells, B-cell-depleted T cells, or PBMCs. Where available, HLA class I and class II types were obtained from metadata supplied by the sample provider rather than from assay-based typing.

Trimming removed 4 bases from V and 5 bases from J; the gene matches leave 8 bases unexplained. The cysteine opens and the phenylalanine closes a CDR3 of 15 amino acids. This entry keeps only the CDR3 DNA: 45 bases, framed from base 1. For CDR1 and CDR2, the germline V gene lists SGHDT and YYEEEE. The collaborating institutions used their own protocols to collect whole blood in K2EDTA tubes. Collaborator samples were shipped for TCRbeta analysis as frozen whole blood, isolated PBMCs, or DNA extracted from either sample type. Study-wide findings and limitations: How much clinical and demographic metadata was included differed by source and by participant, and the metadata was provided uncurated.

The receptor was isolated from a man between 40 and 49 years old with acute or convalescent COVID-19. Sequenced input: peripheral blood. Rearrangement joined TRBV5-6 to TRBJ2-1; TRBD1 matches 8 bases in the middle. The CDR3 is CASSLQGERDNEQFF. The DNA sequence is as follows: TGTGCCAGCAGCCTACAGGGGGAACGCGACAATGAGCAGTTCTTC.